The clone carrying this T cell receptor (beta chain) appeared a few times. Its target is unknown. These data originate in a study of beta chain features in type 1 diabetes. The entirety of the isolated RNA underwent reverse transcription, so expressed TCRB transcripts were sequenced. When averaged, stem cell-like memory T cell samples yielded about 1 million reads. Produced via immunoSEQ multiplex PCR; TCRdb's table is partial and in-frame only. This table holds over 20,000 clones, about 52% found once. Study-level results: VDJ junctions from patients with type 1 diabetes contained fewer insertions and more deletions. Among all four CD4+ subsets, Type 1 diabetes patients had TCRB CDR3s that were moderately but significantly shorter.

Per the germline V gene, CDR1 is SGHRS and CDR2 is YFSETQ. This CDR3 comprises 15 residues. Sequencing input: stem cell memory CD4+ T cells from blood. The chain joins TRBV5-1 to TRBJ2-5, with D hard to call. TRBJ2-7 explains the end of the DNA better; the J call may be wrong. The TCR originated in a man between 25 and 39 years old with type 1 diabetes. CDR3 region: CASSRVFGDSYEQYF. For the CDR3, the DNA is TGCGCCAGCAGCCGGGTTTTTGGGGACTCCTACGAGCAGTACTTC.